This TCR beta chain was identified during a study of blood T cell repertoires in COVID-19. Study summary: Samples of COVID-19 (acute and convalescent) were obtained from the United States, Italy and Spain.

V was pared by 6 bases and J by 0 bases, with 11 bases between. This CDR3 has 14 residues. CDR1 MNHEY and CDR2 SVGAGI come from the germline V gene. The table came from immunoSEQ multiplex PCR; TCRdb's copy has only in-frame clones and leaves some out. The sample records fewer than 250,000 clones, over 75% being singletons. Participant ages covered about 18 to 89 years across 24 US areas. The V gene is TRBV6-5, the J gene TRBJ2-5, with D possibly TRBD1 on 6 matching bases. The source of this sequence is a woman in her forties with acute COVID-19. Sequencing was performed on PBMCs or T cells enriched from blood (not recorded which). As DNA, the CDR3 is TGTGCCAGCAGCCCCACAGGGAACCAAGAGACCCAGTACTTC. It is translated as CASSPTGNQETQYF.